The clone carrying this T cell receptor (beta chain) came up once. Its target is unknown. The CDR3 runs 13 residues. V shed 4 bases, J shed 3 bases, and the junction held 0 bases outside the gene matches. Germline CDR1 reads SGHDN; CDR2 reads FVKESK. The data were obtained in a study of cytomegalovirus exposure and HLA in healthy donors. Overall study context: Earlier findings included roughly 120 million unique TCR beta sequences obtained from about 179 million T cells.

General study results and limits: CMV antigen specificity was confirmed in vitro for three CMV-associated chains. Analyses of presence/absence relied on an assumption of roughly uniform sequencing depth across donors. After further analysis at a later stage, roughly 16,000 TCR beta sequences were associated with HLA alleles at 0.05 false discovery rate.

Vbeta (60) and Jbeta (13) primers were used in the PCR. Profiling relied on immunoSEQ multiplex PCR, and the TCRdb table lists in-frame clones only, not all of them. The sample includes roughly 96,000 clones, around 79% seen only once; the top ten take 11% to 15%. V usage is TRBV14 and J usage is TRBJ2-7, with 10 bases matching TRBD1. Sequencing was performed on PBMCs. The receptor was derived from a woman in her sixties or seventies in good health and CMV-seropositive. CDR3 amino acids: CASSRDRGYEQYF. The CDR3 coding sequence is TGTGCCAGCAGCCGGGACAGGGGCTACGAGCAGTACTTC.